This paragraph covers one T cell receptor beta chain sequence. Its antigen is as yet unknown. The data belong to a study of T-cell reconstitution after alpha-beta-depleted transplantation in children. Notes on the study in general: One year after transplant, T-cell counts and diversity came mostly from newly produced T cells.

Unique molecular identifiers were incorporated during preparation of the TCRbeta library. Using its own MiXCR run on the PCR reads, TCRdb lists one record per CDR3 protein. The sample yields about 580,000 distinct CDR3 sequences, roughly a quarter seen once. The CDR3 consists of 14 residues. CDR1 is DFQATT and CDR2 is SNEGSKA in the germline V gene (reference sequence). With 1 base removed from V and 7 bases from J, the gap between germline ends came to 16 bases. The J gene is TRBJ2-5, the V gene TRBV20-1; D is possibly TRBD1 or TRBD2 (5 bases each). The sequences come from PBMCs, collected before TCRalphabeta/CD19-depleted stem cell transplant. This TCR was recovered from a boy under three years old with Wiskott-Aldrich syndrome, due to receive a stem cell transplant. The CDR3 is CSARASGTHGTQYF. In DNA form, the CDR3 reads TGCAGTGCTAGAGCTTCCGGGACCCATGGGACCCAGTACTTC.